Listed below are T cell receptor beta chains from one sample, sequenced in a study of beta chain features in type 1 diabetes. The protocol was immunoSEQ multiplex PCR, while the TCRdb copy is restricted to in-frame clones and leaves out a portion. The sample lists 500,000 to 700,000 clones, about 14% occurring once. Material: naive CD4+ T cells from blood. These receptors were obtained from a man between 18 and 29 years old in good health. Each CDR3 is given with its conserved first and last residue. The order of the fields is CDR3 protein, CDR3 DNA, clone size, D gene, J gene, V gene. D genes are given only for firm matches. Rows may omit the clone size; those that give it use once, few, many or a size class.

CDR3: CASIPRPPGLGQPQHF
DNA: TGTGCCAGTATCCCCCGGCCTCCGGGTTTGGGTCAGCCCCAGCATTTT
size: -
D: -
J: TRBJ1-5
V: TRBV19

CDR3: CASSFRLAGGLEQYF
DNA: TGTGCCAGCAGCTTTCGACTAGCGGGAGGTCTCGAGCAGTACTTC
size: few
D: TRBD2
J: TRBJ2-7
V: TRBV11-2

CDR3: CASSLAQGRVKTQYF
DNA: TGTGCCAGCAGCTTAGCGCAGGGCAGGGTGAAGACCCAGTACTTC
size: few
D: -
J: TRBJ2-5
V: TRBV7-2

CDR3: CASTEQRVYGYTF
DNA: TGTGCCAGCACTGAACAGAGGGTGTACGGCTACACCTTC
size: few
D: -
J: TRBJ1-2
V: TRBV6-1

CDR3: CASSPPGTGPYNEQFF
DNA: TGTGCCAGCTCACCACCGGGGACAGGGCCCTACAATGAGCAGTTCTTC
size: -
D: TRBD1
J: TRBJ2-1
V: TRBV18

CDR3: CASSVEAGSDTQYF
DNA: TGTGCCAGCAGCGTAGAGGCGGGATCAGATACGCAGTATTTT
size: -
D: -
J: TRBJ2-3
V: TRBV9

CDR3: CASSWGIETQYF
DNA: TGTGCCAGCAGCTGGGGGATAGAGACCCAGTACTTC
size: few
D: -
J: TRBJ2-5
V: TRBV7-2

CDR3: CASSVAGFAPQHF
DNA: TGTGCCAGCAGCGTAGCAGGGTTCGCGCCCCAGCATTTT
size: -
D: -
J: TRBJ1-5
V: TRBV9

CDR3: CASTSSRGSYEQYF
DNA: TGTGCCAGCACCTCATCTCGCGGCTCCTACGAGCAGTACTTC
size: few
D: -
J: TRBJ2-7
V: TRBV28

CDR3: CASSLGPRSEQFF
DNA: TGTGCCAGCAGCTTGGGGCCCAGGAGTGAGCAGTTCTTC
size: -
D: -
J: TRBJ2-1
V: TRBV5-6

CDR3: CASSFTSGRSTDTQYF
DNA: TGTGCCAGCAGCTTTACTAGCGGAAGGTCCACAGATACGCAGTATTTT
size: few
D: TRBD2
J: TRBJ2-3
V: TRBV7-3

CDR3: CASSLISGSSETQYF
DNA: TGCGCCAGCAGCTTGATCAGCGGGAGTTCAGAGACCCAGTACTTC
size: few
D: TRBD2
J: TRBJ2-5
V: TRBV5-1

CDR3: CASSQPLILSQGEQYF
DNA: TGCGCCAGCAGTCAACCCCTGATACTCAGCCAGGGGGAGCAGTACTTC
size: -
D: -
J: TRBJ2-7
V: TRBV23-1

CDR3: CASSPVRGGLDEQYF
DNA: TGTGCCAGCTCACCTGTTCGGGGGGGGCTCGACGAGCAGTACTTC
size: -
D: TRBD2
J: TRBJ2-7
V: TRBV18

CDR3: CASSYGTFSYNEQFF
DNA: TGTGCCAGTAGCTATGGGACTTTCTCCTACAATGAGCAGTTCTTC
size: -
D: -
J: TRBJ2-1
V: TRBV19

CDR3: CASSQDSGRSNEQFF
DNA: TGTGCCAGCAGCCAAGACTCCGGGAGGTCCAATGAGCAGTTCTTC
size: few
D: TRBD2
J: TRBJ2-1
V: TRBV4-2

CDR3: CASSLELGAHTGELFF
DNA: TGTGCCAGCAGCTTGGAATTGGGGGCGCACACCGGGGAGCTGTTTTTT
size: -
D: -
J: TRBJ2-2
V: TRBV5-8

CDR3: CASIRNGELFF
DNA: TGTGCCAGCATTCGAAACGGGGAGCTGTTTTTT
size: many
D: -
J: TRBJ2-2
V: TRBV27

CDR3: CASSQAPGTGGSPLHF
DNA: TGTGCCAGCAGCCAAGCCCCCGGGACAGGGGGTTCACCCCTCCACTTT
size: few
D: TRBD1
J: TRBJ1-6
V: TRBV4-2

CDR3: CASSLASGNAYGYTF
DNA: TGTGCCAGCAGCTTGGCCTCAGGGAACGCCTATGGCTACACCTTC
size: few
D: -
J: TRBJ1-2
V: TRBV5-4

CDR3: CASSSLAGGDNEQFF
DNA: TGTGCCAGCAGTTCACTAGCGGGAGGGGACAATGAGCAGTTCTTC
size: few
D: TRBD2
J: TRBJ2-1
V: TRBV6-5

CDR3: CASSYQDRAHNEQFF
DNA: TGTGCCAGCAGTTACCAAGACAGGGCCCACAATGAGCAGTTCTTC
size: -
D: TRBD1
J: TRBJ2-1
V: TRBV6-6